The rows below give T cell receptor beta chains drawn from one sample of a study of T cell responses to AZD1222 COVID-19 vaccine. The protocol was immunoSEQ multiplex PCR, while the TCRdb copy is restricted to in-frame clones and leaves out a portion. Counted here are about 45,000 clones, 80% occurring once; the ten biggest clones make up about 3.7%. The sequencing here drew on peripheral blood, taken on day 0 of AZD1222 vaccination. The receptors shown here come from an adult in good health. Each CDR3 is given with its conserved first and last residue. The D gene is left open where the match is weak. The size field is filled for only some rows; it gives once, few, many or a size class.

j_call	d_call	clone_size	v_call	cdr3_length	cdr3_nt	cdr3_aa
TRBJ1-3	-	-	TRBV6-5	15	TGTGCCAGCAGGCTAACGGGGGTCTCTGGAAACACCATATATTTT	CASRLTGVSGNTIYF
TRBJ1-4	-	-	TRBV5-8	15	TGTGCCAGCAGCTTGGACAGTGGGACTAATGAAAAACTGTTTTTT	CASSLDSGTNEKLFF
TRBJ2-5	TRBD2	-	TRBV5-4	16	TGTGCCAGCAGCTTGGATGGAGCGGGGGTAACTGAGACCCAGTACTTC	CASSLDGAGVTETQYF
TRBJ1-6	-	-	TRBV20-1	12	TGCAGTGCTAGTCTCATACATTCACCCCTCCACTTT	CSASLIHSPLHF
TRBJ1-1	-	-	TRBV29-1	11	TGCAGCGTTGAAAGTGGAACTGAAGCTTTCTTT	CSVESGTEAFF
TRBJ1-6	TRBD1	-	TRBV27	17	TGTGCCAGCCTGTCTAGTTTGGACAGGGTCTATAATTCACCCCTCCACTTT	CASLSSLDRVYNSPLHF
TRBJ2-1	TRBD2	-	TRBV19	15	TGTGCCAGTAGTATAGAAGCGGGGGCCTACAATGAGCAGTTCTTC	CASSIEAGAYNEQFF
TRBJ2-5	TRBD1	-	TRBV15	14	TGTGCCACCAGCTTGGGACAGATCCAAGAGACCCAGTACTTC	CATSLGQIQETQYF
TRBJ2-7	-	-	TRBV7-2	14	TGTGCCAGCAGCTCCCCTGGACGGGGAAGGGAGCAGTACTTC	CASSSPGRGREQYF
TRBJ2-5	-	-	TRBV5-8	11	TGTGCCAGCAGCTTGGAAGAGACCCAGTACTTC	CASSLEETQYF
TRBJ1-5	TRBD1	-	TRBV7-2	16	TGTGCCAGCAGCTTATCGTCTCAGGGGGCGAATCAGCCCCAGCATTTT	CASSLSSQGANQPQHF
TRBJ1-4	-	-	TRBV6-5	14	TGTGCCGGCCAGGGAGGCACCACTAATGAAAAACTGTTTTTT	CAGQGGTTNEKLFF
TRBJ1-1	-	-	TRBV28	14	TGTGCCAGCAGTTTGTCCAGGTCCCACACTGAAGCTTTCTTT	CASSLSRSHTEAFF
TRBJ1-4	-	-	TRBV10-1	10	TGCGCCAGCAGGAATGAAAAACTGTTTTTT	CASRNEKLFF
TRBJ1-1	-	once	TRBV3-1/TRBV3-2	15	TGTGCCAGCAGCCCAAGAGTGGTCAGGGGCTCTGAAGCTTTCTTT	CASSPRVVRGSEAFF
TRBJ1-2	-	-	TRBV6-5	13	TGTGCCAGCAGTATGGCAGATGAATATGGCTACACCTTC	CASSMADEYGYTF
TRBJ1-2	-	-	TRBV24-1	14	TGTGCCACCAGTGATTTCGGGACGGACTATGGCTACACCTTC	CATSDFGTDYGYTF
TRBJ2-2	-	-	TRBV11-3	14	TGTGCCAGCAGCTTCACCACGGGGCCCGGGGAGCTGTTTTTT	CASSFTTGPGELFF
TRBJ2-7	-	-	TRBV12-3/TRBV12-4	13	TGTGCCAGCAGAGGGGGGGCGAGGTACGAGCAGTACTTC	CASRGGARYEQYF